The clone carrying this TCR beta chain occurred a few times. The antigen is not known. Naive CD8 libraries used 20,000 to 1,000,000 sorted cells and 10%, 30% or 50% RNA. Isolation of naive CD8 T cells was achieved by sorting on a CD8+CD4-CCR7+CD45RA+ phenotype. Preparation methods for the bulk TCR libraries were those previously described, with listed TCR primers. TCRdb reanalysed the PCR reads using MiXCR and keeps one entry per CDR3 protein. The sample has around 100,000 distinct CDR3 sequences; about a third are singletons. This sample stems from a study of molecular identifiers for immune sequencing clone quantification. Trimming removed 0 bases from V and 4 bases from J, with 7 bases in between. Germline lookup yields CDR1 SGHAT and CDR2 FQNNGV. This CDR3 spans 14 amino acids. Overall study results and limits: Clone sizes could be underestimated for highly expanded clones when identical TCR molecules share a barcode.

The sequence came from a human donor in good health. Some libraries in this study had Jurkat cell RNA spiked in. Sample: naive CD8+ T cells from blood, with Jurkat cell RNA spiked in. As to subset: FACS-sorted CD8+CD4-CCR7+CD45RA+ naive T cells. This sequence joins TRBV11-2 and TRBJ1-5; D perhaps matches TRBD1 (5 bases). CDR3 nucleotide sequence: TGTGCCAGCAGCTTAGAGGGGGAGAATCAGCCCCAGCATTTT. It yields the protein CASSLEGENQPQHF.